The entry below describes one TCR beta chain. Its antigen is unidentified. Germline CDR1 MGHRA, CDR2 YSYEKL. The CDR3 runs to 16 residues. V lost 0 bases and J lost 0, with 9 bases in between. These data belong to a study of cytomegalovirus exposure and HLA in healthy donors. Whole-study results and caveats: Several V segments, TRBV6-2 and TRBV6-3 among them, could not be told apart and were dropped. There were a few CMV-associated chains whose specificity for CMV antigens was confirmed in vitro.

Both 60 Vbeta primers and 13 Jbeta primers went into the PCR. Method: immunoSEQ multiplex PCR; TCRdb's copy keeps in-frame clones and lacks some. The table records fewer than 250,000 clones, 65% to 85% of them present only once. Donors were ostensibly healthy at sampling, although undocumented immune exposures were probable. The specimen sequenced was PBMCs. The clonotype originates from a young man in good health and CMV-seronegative. The chain has TRBV4-1 and TRBJ2-1; D is uncertain. This chain's CDR3 is CASSQDHSSSYNEQFF. The CDR3 region has the DNA TGCGCCAGCAGCCAAGATCACAGCAGCTCCTACAATGAGCAGTTCTTC.